This is a list of T cell receptor beta chains from one sample in a study of blood T cell repertoires in COVID-19. TCRdb's copy holds only in-frame clones and misses some; the assay was immunoSEQ multiplex PCR. The sample records roughly 180,000 clones, roughly nine tenths being singletons. Sequencing was performed on peripheral blood. The receptors shown here come from a man aged 18 to 35 with acute or convalescent COVID-19. Both conserved end residues are part of each CDR3. Fields, in order: J gene, CDR3 length, clone size, V gene, D gene, CDR3 DNA, CDR3 protein. D genes are given only for firm matches. Rows give clone size only sometimes, using once, few, many, or a class for an expanded clone.

>TRBJ1-1|14|NA|TRBV29-1|NA
TGCAGCGTTGCTGGGGGCCCAATGAACACTGAAGCTTTCTTT
CSVAGGPMNTEAFF
>TRBJ1-3|11|few|TRBV30|TRBD1
TGTGCCGGACAGGGGCTCAACACCATATATTTT
CAGQGLNTIYF
>TRBJ2-3|20|NA|TRBV3-1/TRBV3-2|TRBD2
TGTGCCAGCAGCCAAGTTTTTGGGACTAGCGGCACGGGGGGCACAGATACGCAGTATTTT
CASSQVFGTSGTGGTDTQYF
>TRBJ2-2|17|NA|TRBV4-2|NA
TGTGCCAGCAGCCAAGATTCGAGGGATTTGAACACCGGGGAGCTGTTTTTT
CASSQDSRDLNTGELFF
>TRBJ2-3|18|NA|TRBV30|NA
TGTGCCTGGAATAAGGGGGGGGCCCATCCTCCATCCACAGATACGCAGTATTTT
CAWNKGGAHPPSTDTQYF
>TRBJ1-5|14|NA|TRBV29-1|TRBD1
TGCAGCGTACGGGACAGGGGGCTTCATCAGCCCCAGCATTTT
CSVRDRGLHQPQHF
>TRBJ1-5|14|NA|TRBV30|NA
TGTGCCTGGAGTGGGCTTTATAGCAATCAGCCCCAGCATTTT
CAWSGLYSNQPQHF
>TRBJ2-3|17|once|TRBV4-1|TRBD2
TGCGCCAGCAGCACCGACCGGACTAGCGGGGCCTTGGATACGCAGTATTTT
CASSTDRTSGALDTQYF
>TRBJ1-3|15|NA|TRBV4-1|NA
TGCGCCAGCAGCCCACAGAGAAGCTCTGGAAACACCATATATTTT
CASSPQRSSGNTIYF
>TRBJ2-2|15|NA|TRBV7-9|NA
TGTGCCAGCAGCTTATGGGGGGCGAACACCGGGGAGCTGTTTTTT
CASSLWGANTGELFF
>TRBJ1-6|14|NA|TRBV24-1|NA
TGTGCCACCAGGACGGGGGGGGGTAATTCACCCCTCCACTTT
CATRTGGGNSPLHF
>TRBJ1-4|14|few|TRBV5-5|NA
TGTGCCAGCAGCTTCAGAGACTCTAATGAAAAACTGTTTTTT
CASSFRDSNEKLFF
>TRBJ2-5|15|NA|TRBV7-3|NA
TGTGCCAGCAAGCGTAGGGGCACCTCCGGGGAGACCCAGTACTTC
CASKRRGTSGETQYF
>TRBJ2-1|13|NA|TRBV27|NA
TGTGCCAGCAGTCCCCCGGGGGACAATGAGCAGTTCTTC
CASSPPGDNEQFF
>TRBJ1-6|19|NA|TRBV6-1|NA
TGTGCCAGCAGTGAATGGAGACAGGCTTACAGCTCCTATAATTCACCCCTCCACTTT
CASSEWRQAYSSYNSPLHF
>TRBJ1-5|16|NA|TRBV19|TRBD1
TGTGCCAGTACCATTTGGACAGGGGAAAGCAATCAGCCCCAGCATTTT
CASTIWTGESNQPQHF
>TRBJ2-7|16|NA|TRBV4-1|TRBD2
TGCGCCAGCAGCCTGATTCCGGGAGGCCATACCTACGAGCAGTACTTC
CASSLIPGGHTYEQYF
>TRBJ1-1|14|once|TRBV2|NA
TGTGCCAGCAGTGTGGCAGGCGAGAACACTGAAGCTTTCTTT
CASSVAGENTEAFF
>TRBJ2-2|15|NA|TRBV19|NA
TGTGCCAGTAGTATCCCCGGGGTGGACACCGGGGAGCTGTTTTTT
CASSIPGVDTGELFF
>TRBJ1-1|14|NA|TRBV30|NA
TGTGCCTGGAGTTTCCCGGGTGCCTCGCCGTGGGCTTTCTTT
CAWSFPGASPWAFF
>TRBJ2-7|15|NA|TRBV27|TRBD2
TGTGCCAGCAGTTTAAAAGCGGGGCCGTCCTACGAGCAGTACTTC
CASSLKAGPSYEQYF
>TRBJ2-3|14|NA|TRBV30|NA
TGTGCCTGGAGTTGGAATAGCGGCACAGATACGCAGTATTTT
CAWSWNSGTDTQYF
>TRBJ2-2|11|NA|TRBV2|NA
TGTGCCAGTACGAACACCGGGGAGCTGTTTTTT
CASTNTGELFF
>TRBJ2-7|12|NA|TRBV7-6|NA
TGTGCCAGCAGCTCGAGCCGCCACGAGCAGTACTTC
CASSSSRHEQYF
>TRBJ1-1|15|NA|TRBV7-9|TRBD1
TGTGCCAGCAGCAGGACAGGGTCGAGGAACACTGAAGCTTTCTTT
CASSRTGSRNTEAFF
>TRBJ2-7|12|NA|TRBV30|TRBD1
TGTGCCTGGGGACAGGGAAGCTACGAGCAGTACTTC
CAWGQGSYEQYF
>TRBJ1-2|14|NA|TRBV19|TRBD1
TGTGCCAGTACGAAGGGACAGGGCGTCTATGGCTACACCTTC
CASTKGQGVYGYTF
>TRBJ2-2|11|NA|TRBV20-1|NA
TGCAGTGCCAAGAACACCGGGGAGCTGTTTTTT
CSAKNTGELFF
>TRBJ2-7|16|NA|TRBV25-1|NA
TGTGCCAGCAGTAAGGGTGTGGGGAGCGAGACCTACGAGCAGTACTTC
CASSKGVGSETYEQYF
>TRBJ2-2|15|NA|TRBV9|NA
TGTGCCAGCAAAACCGGACAGATCGAGGGCGGGGAGCTGTTTTTT
CASKTGQIEGGELFF
>TRBJ2-1|14|NA|TRBV3-1/TRBV3-2|NA
TGTGCCAGCAGCCTGACAGGAACGGGAAATGAGCAGTTCTTC
CASSLTGTGNEQFF
>TRBJ1-2|16|NA|TRBV4-1|TRBD1
TGCGCCAGCAGCCTGGAGAGTGCAGGGGGCATCGGTGGCTACACCTTC
CASSLESAGGIGGYTF